The clone carrying this T cell receptor beta chain was observed a few times. Its matching antigen is unknown. The sample belongs to a study of T cells after yellow fever vaccination. A 5'RACE template-switching step, the method used to make TCR cDNA, added a universal primer site and UMIs. TCRdb reprocessed the 5' RACE reads with MiXCR, giving one entry per CDR3 protein. This table holds 150,000 to 200,000 distinct CDR3 sequences, approximately 11% found once. Study outcomes and limitations: After the booster, 96% of CD4 and about nine tenths of CD8 primary-response clones were re-detected.

This CDR3 comprises 16 residues. The junction had 7 bases not matched to a gene; V was cut back by 2 bases and J by 3 bases. CDR1 is SGHVS, CDR2 FNYEAQ, per germline. The chain carries TRBV7-6 and TRBJ1-1; TRBD1 matches 9 bases. The receptor was derived from a man between 18 and 29 years old who received the YFV17D yellow fever vaccine. The sample was CD8+ T cells sorted from PBMCs, taken 15 days after the yellow fever booster vaccination. The CDR3: CASSLPATGGDTEAFF. The CDR3 DNA is TGTGCCAGCAGCTTACCCGCGACAGGGGGGGACACTGAAGCTTTCTTT.